This TCR beta chain was sequenced during a study of CD8 T cells in ankylosing spondylitis. Study-level findings and limits: Significant enrichment of disease-linked clones was reported in matched ankylosing spondylitis synovial fluid. A TCR beta motif made of 7 to 9 highly homologous variants seemed typical of ankylosing spondylitis blood.

The authors made TCR beta libraries by quantitative 5'-RACE with molecular barcodes. One entry per CDR3 protein results from TCRdb running MiXCR on the 5' RACE reads. The table shows about 250,000 distinct CDR3 sequences, with 18% occurring only once. V lost 3 bases, J lost 6 bases, and 13 bases stayed unmatched. The CDR3 is 18 residues long. Germline CDR1 reads DFQATT; CDR2 reads SNEGSKA (reference sequence). About this clonotype itself: The antigen is unknown.

Sequencing was performed on blood, either unsorted or a sorted T cell fraction (not recorded which). The V gene is TRBV20-1, the J gene TRBJ2-1; 14 nucleotides agree with TRBD2. This receptor was obtained from a male donor with ankylosing spondylitis or in good health (not recorded which). The CDR3: CSASAGTSGRLMLNEQFF. CDR3 in DNA: TGCAGTGCTAGTGCCGGGACTAGCGGGAGACTTATGCTCAATGAGCAGTTCTTC.